The entry below gives a single T cell receptor (beta chain) sequence along with its context. This specimen belongs to a study of blood T cell repertoires in COVID-19. Overall study: The United States, Italy and Spain supplied acute and convalescent COVID-19 samples. PBMCs, B-cell-depleted T cells, or T cells were the source of the cDNA or gDNA that made up the material.

Per the original data handling: Amplified reference gene primers provided the basis for estimating nucleated cell counts. Sequencing was performed with immunoSEQ multiplex PCR; in TCRdb, only in-frame clones are kept and a portion is missing. From that table come the V and J calls and clone size; the DNA was used to work out D and trimming. The sample lists 210,000 or so clones, around 90% occurring once. The CDR3 sequence is 17 residues long. Germline assignment: CDR1 MNHEY and CDR2 SVGEGT. Trimming removed 3 bases at V and 5 bases at J, with 20 bases between. V is TRBV6-2 or TRBV6-3 and J is TRBJ1-5; D is possibly TRBD1 (6 bases). The sequenced material came from peripheral blood. This sequence originates from a man aged 25 to 40 with COVID-19, enrolled during active disease. Here the CDR3 reads CASSYNPLGAEDQPQHF. CDR3 sequence (DNA): TGTGCCAGCAGTTATAACCCTTTGGGGGCAGAGGATCAGCCCCAGCATTTT.